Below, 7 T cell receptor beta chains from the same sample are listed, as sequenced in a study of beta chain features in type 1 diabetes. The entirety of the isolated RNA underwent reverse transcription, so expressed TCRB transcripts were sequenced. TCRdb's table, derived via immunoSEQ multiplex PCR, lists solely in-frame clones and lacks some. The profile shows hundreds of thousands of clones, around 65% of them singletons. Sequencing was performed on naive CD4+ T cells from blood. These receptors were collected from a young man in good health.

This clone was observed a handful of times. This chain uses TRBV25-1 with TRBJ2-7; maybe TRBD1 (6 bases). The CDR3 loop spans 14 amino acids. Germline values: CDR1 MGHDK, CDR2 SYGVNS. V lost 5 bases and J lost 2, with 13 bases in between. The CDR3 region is CASSSRGSPYEQYF. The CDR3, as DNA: TGTGCCAGCAGTAGCAGGGGATCCCCCTACGAGCAGTACTTC.

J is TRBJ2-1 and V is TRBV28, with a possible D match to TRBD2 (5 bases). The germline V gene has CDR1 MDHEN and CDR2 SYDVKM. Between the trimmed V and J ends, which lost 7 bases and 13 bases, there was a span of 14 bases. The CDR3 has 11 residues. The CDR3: CASTEGRFQFF. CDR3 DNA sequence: TGTGCCAGCACCGAGGGCAGATTTCAGTTCTTC.

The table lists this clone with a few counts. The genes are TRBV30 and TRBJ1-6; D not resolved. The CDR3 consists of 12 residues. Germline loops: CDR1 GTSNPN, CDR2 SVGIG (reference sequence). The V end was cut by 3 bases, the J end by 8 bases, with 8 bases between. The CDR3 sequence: CAWSAGDSPLHF. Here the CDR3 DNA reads TGTGCCTGGAGCGCAGGAGATTCACCCCTCCACTTT.

CDR3 nucleotides: TGTGCCAGCAGTGAATATGGGGGATTTGTAACGGACGAGCAGTACTTC. Its protein is CASSEYGGFVTDEQYF. The gene calls are TRBV25-1 and TRBJ2-7; D may match TRBD1 or TRBD2 (5 bases each). The CDR3 is made up of 16 amino acids. Germline-derived CDR1 and CDR2 are MGHDK and SYGVNS. Trimming removed 0 bases at V and 5 bases at J, with 17 bases between.

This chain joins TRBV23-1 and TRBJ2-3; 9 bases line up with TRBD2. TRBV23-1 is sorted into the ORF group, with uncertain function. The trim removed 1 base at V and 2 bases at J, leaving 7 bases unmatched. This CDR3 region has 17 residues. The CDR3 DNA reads TGCGCCAGCAGTCAATTGTCGGCTAGCGGGACCACAGATACGCAGTATTTT. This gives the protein CASSQLSASGTTDTQYF.

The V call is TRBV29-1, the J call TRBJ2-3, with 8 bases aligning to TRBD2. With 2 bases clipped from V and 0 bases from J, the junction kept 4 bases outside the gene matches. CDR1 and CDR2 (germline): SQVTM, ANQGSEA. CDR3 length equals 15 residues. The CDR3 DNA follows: TGCAGCGTTGAAAGCTCTAGCGGGAGCACAGATACGCAGTATTTT. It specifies CSVESSSGSTDTQYF.

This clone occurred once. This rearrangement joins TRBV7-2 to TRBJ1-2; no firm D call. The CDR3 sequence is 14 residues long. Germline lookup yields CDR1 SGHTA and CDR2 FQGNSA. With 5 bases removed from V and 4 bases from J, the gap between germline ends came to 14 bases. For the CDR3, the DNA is TGTGCCAGCAGCCCCCTCGGGAGAGGCTATGGCTACACCTTC. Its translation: CASSPLGRGYGYTF.